Below are 23 T cell receptor beta chains sequenced from a single sample in a study of post-analysis software for immune sequencing data. General study points: About 5 TRBV segments occurring more often in patients than controls included TRBV5-6, TRBV5-1 and TRBV20-1.

Prepared libraries of TCR beta cDNA carried unique molecular identifiers. TCRdb independently ran MiXCR on the PCR reads; one entry per CDR3 protein. This table has a few hundred thousand distinct CDR3 sequences, nearly 45% appearing once. No antigen has been identified for these receptors. Sequencing was performed on blood. Receptor source: a girl aged 10 to 17 with multiple sclerosis.

The J gene is TRBJ1-2, the V gene TRBV29-1; 7 bases align to TRBD1. This CDR3 spans 16 amino acids. V was clipped by 2 bases and J by 3 bases; unmatched bases: 12. Per germline, CDR1 SQVTM and CDR2 ANQGSEA. CDR3 sequence: CSVENRAGGIHYGYTF. The CDR3 DNA follows: TGCAGCGTTGAAAATCGGGCAGGGGGAATCCACTATGGCTACACCTTC.

This chain connects TRBV5-1 to TRBJ2-1; D tentatively reads TRBD1 or TRBD2 (5 bases each). Trimming took 7 bases from V and 0 from J, leaving 11 bases between them. The CDR3 spans 14 residues. CDR1 is SGHRS and CDR2 is YFSETQ in the germline V gene. CDR3 DNA sequence: TGCGCCAGCTTCATCGGGACCTCCTACAATGAGCAGTTCTTC. This translates into CASFIGTSYNEQFF.

This clonotype was counted between two and nine times. This sequence joins TRBV24-1 and TRBJ2-6, with 13 bases that match TRBD2. V was clipped by 4 bases and J by 3 bases; unmatched bases: 11. The CDR3 runs to 20 residues. CDR1 and CDR2 from the germline V gene are KGHDR and SFDVKD. The CDR3 sequence is CATSDHMGTSGTDGANVLTF. The CDR3 DNA reads as TGTGCCACCAGTGACCACATGGGGACTAGCGGGACGGATGGGGCCAACGTCCTGACTTTC.

This chain joins TRBV10-3 and TRBJ2-7, with a weak D call TRBD1 (7 bases). Germline CDR1 is ENHRY and CDR2 is SYGVKD. This CDR3 region has 15 residues. Trimming removed 0 bases from V and 1 base from J, with 10 bases in between. For the CDR3, the DNA is TGTGCCATCAGTGAGTCGCAGGGGGGTTCCTACGAGCAGTACTTC. It translates to CAISESQGGSYEQYF.

The rearrangement joins TRBV29-1 to TRBJ2-7; 8 bases map to TRBD1. Trimming took 6 bases from V and 7 from J; bases not matched to a gene: 11. The CDR3 loop spans 13 amino acids. Germline lookup yields CDR1 SQVTM and CDR2 ANQGSEA. As DNA, the CDR3 is TGCAGCGTCGTGGACAGGGCGGCGGATGAGCAGTACTTC. Its translation is CSVVDRAADEQYF.

This clonotype was picked up a small number of times. The chain joins TRBV20-1 to TRBJ1-3; D is unresolved. Per germline, CDR1 DFQATT and CDR2 SNEGSKA (reference sequence). The CDR3 consists of 14 residues. V shed 6 bases and J shed 3 bases, with 15 bases lying between them. This CDR3 reads CSATTGRVGNTIYF. The DNA for the CDR3 is TGCAGTGCCACGACCGGGAGAGTTGGAAACACCATATATTTT.

V usage is TRBV7-3 and J usage is TRBJ2-1; TRBD1 or TRBD2 may be the D gene (5 bases each). Trimming shortened V by 4 bases and J by 0 bases, and 13 bases separated the two germline ends. Germline loops: CDR1 SGHTA, CDR2 FQGTGA. The CDR3 is 16 residues long. The CDR3 reads CASSSPGTDSYNEQFF. In DNA, the CDR3 is TGTGCCAGCAGCTCCCCCGGGACCGACTCCTACAATGAGCAGTTCTTC.

By sample fraction, this clonotype is medium-sized. The chain uses TRBV5-1 and TRBJ2-1; 9 bases match TRBD2. This CDR3 has 15 residues. Germline CDR1 and CDR2: SGHRS and YFSETQ. Unmatched junction bases numbered 2, after V lost 1 base and J lost 3 bases. The CDR3 here is CASSLKAGGYNEQFF. The CDR3 DNA reads TGCGCCAGCAGCTTGAAAGCGGGAGGCTACAATGAGCAGTTCTTC.

V usage is TRBV27 and J usage is TRBJ2-7, with TRBD1 matching over 7 bases. V trimming: 8 bases; J trimming: 3 bases; junction bases outside the gene matches: 10. The CDR3 is 14 amino acids. Germline lookup yields CDR1 MNHEY and CDR2 SMNVEV (reference sequence). CDR3: CASQEQGWGYEQYF. The DNA for the CDR3 is TGTGCCAGCCAAGAACAGGGGTGGGGCTACGAGCAGTACTTC.

This CDR3 is CAAGQGLQPQHF. The CDR3 DNA follows: TGTGCCGCGGGACAGGGTCTTCAGCCCCAGCATTTT. The V call is TRBV12-3 or TRBV12-4, the J call TRBJ1-5, with 9 bases lining up with TRBD1. The CDR3 totals 12 residues. The V segment lost 11 bases and the J segment 6 bases; nucleotides outside the gene matches: 5.

V usage is TRBV3-1 and J usage is TRBJ2-1; D is tentatively TRBD1 or TRBD2 (6 bases each). This CDR3 spans 14 amino acids. CDR1 LGHDT and CDR2 YNNKEL come from the germline V gene (reference sequence). Trimming took 1 base from V and 9 from J, leaving 13 bases between them. The CDR3 sequence: CASSQGGGNAEQFF. CDR3 DNA: TGTGCCAGCAGCCAAGGAGGGGGGAACGCTGAGCAGTTCTTC.

This rearrangement joins TRBV28 to TRBJ1-2, with D possibly matching TRBD1 (6 bases). Germline V lookup: CDR1 MDHEN, CDR2 SYDVKM. CDR3 length: 15 amino acids. Between the trimmed V and J ends, which lost 8 bases and 0 bases, there was a span of 16 bases. The CDR3 sequence: CASRGPGATNYGYTF. CDR3 bases: TGTGCCAGCCGGGGACCAGGGGCTACTAACTATGGCTACACCTTC.

The rearrangement joins TRBV29-1 to TRBJ1-2; weak D call: TRBD1 (6 bases). This CDR3 has 13 amino acids. V lost 3 bases to trimming and J lost 4 bases, with 12 bases between them. Germline CDR1 is SQVTM and CDR2 is ANQGSEA. The CDR3 DNA reads as TGCAGCGTTGACGCAGGGGTGCGCTATGGCTACACCTTC. Translating it yields CSVDAGVRYGYTF.

This rearrangement joins TRBV7-9 to TRBJ2-1; D call uncertain. The V end lost 3 bases, the J end lost 4 bases, and 7 bases lay between the germline ends. The germline CDR1 and CDR2 sequences are SEHNR and FQNEAQ (reference sequence). The CDR3 is 13 residues long. The CDR3 is CASSFRPYNEQFF. Here the CDR3 DNA reads TGTGCCAGCAGCTTCAGGCCTTACAATGAGCAGTTCTTC.

This clonotype came up a few times. The chain is built from TRBV5-1 and TRBJ1-1, with a weak D call TRBD1 (5 bases). This CDR3 has 13 amino acids. The germline V and J ends were trimmed by 2 bases and 4 bases, with 9 bases remaining between them. Germline CDR1 reads SGHRS; CDR2 reads YFSETQ. The CDR3 DNA reads as TGCGCCAGCAGCTTCAGGGTGGGCACTGAAGCTTTCTTT. Protein sequence: CASSFRVGTEAFF.

The J gene is TRBJ2-5, the V gene TRBV7-2; D is unclear. CDR1 and CDR2 (germline): SGHTA, FQGNSA. Trimming pared 6 bases from V and 6 bases from J, leaving 11 bases between. This CDR3 has 12 residues. CDR3 amino acids: CASSSSPKTQYF. DNA of the CDR3: TGTGCCAGCAGTTCATCCCCTAAGACCCAGTACTTC. The full variable domain, its missing parts supplied by reference TRBV7-2 and TRBJ2-5, is GAGVSQSPSNKVTEKGKDVELRCDPISGHTALYWYRQSLGQGLEFLIYFQGNSAPDKSGLPSDRFSAERTGGSVSTLTIQRTQQEDSAVYLCASSSSPKTQYFGPGTRLLVL.

CDR3 sequence reads: CASSPGLADEQYF. The CDR3 coding sequence is TGTGCCAGCAGCCCTGGACTAGCGGACGAGCAGTACTTC. J is TRBJ2-5 and V is TRBV7-6; 10 nucleotides line up with TRBD2. The better agreement between TRBJ2-7 and the DNA end casts doubt on the J call. This CDR3 is 13 amino acids long. From germline, CDR1 is SGHVS and CDR2 FNYEAQ.

This clonotype has only a few counts. The rearrangement uses TRBV20-1 and TRBJ2-5, with D perhaps TRBD2 (6 bases). V gave up 8 bases and J gave up 1 base, with 20 bases separating them. The CDR3 is made up of 15 amino acids. The germline gives CDR1 DFQATT, CDR2 SNEGSKA (reference sequence). For the CDR3, the DNA is TGCAGTCTAGAGGTTTTAACTAGCCGCCAAGAGACCCAGTACTTC. Its protein product is CSLEVLTSRQETQYF.

The chain joins TRBV7-3 to TRBJ2-6; tentatively, D is TRBD2 (5 bases). Germline-derived CDR1 and CDR2 are SGHTA and FQGTGA. V dropped 3 bases and J dropped 0 bases, with 18 bases sitting between them. The CDR3 has 19 residues. The CDR3 region is CASSFPAGSEDSGANVLTF. In DNA, the CDR3 is TGTGCCAGCAGCTTCCCGGCGGGTAGTGAGGACTCTGGGGCCAACGTCCTGACTTTC.

This chain uses TRBV28 with TRBJ2-2; 8 positions agree with TRBD1. CDR3 length equals 15 residues. CDR1 is MDHEN, CDR2 SYDVKM, per germline. V gave up 5 bases and J gave up 3 bases; unmatched junction bases: 5. The CDR3 nucleotides read TGTGCCAGCAGTAGAGGACAGGGATACACCGGGGAGCTGTTTTTT. Its protein product is CASSRGQGYTGELFF.

The V call is TRBV6-6, the J call TRBJ2-1, with 8 positions matching TRBD1. In germline, CDR1 is MNHNY, CDR2 SVGAGI (reference sequence). Germline trimming cut 2 bases from V and 5 bases from J; bases unmatched to any gene: 5. The CDR3 is 15 residues long. The CDR3 reads CASSYGNRGDNEQFF. The CDR3 coding sequence is TGTGCCAGCAGTTACGGTAACAGGGGGGACAATGAGCAGTTCTTC.

In this sample, this clonotype turned up a few times. V is TRBV7-9 and J is TRBJ1-5, with no clear D. CDR1 and CDR2 (germline): SEHNR, FQNEAQ (reference sequence). Trimming shortened V by 1 base and J by 1 base, and 14 bases separated the two germline ends. The CDR3 spans 17 residues. In nucleotides, the CDR3 is TGTGCCAGCAGCTTAGGCGTGGGCAGCGTAAGCAATCAGCCCCAGCATTTT. It codes for CASSLGVGSVSNQPQHF. Full variable domain (missing parts from reference TRBV7-9 and TRBJ1-5): DTGVSQNPRHKITKRGQNVTFRCDPISEHNRLYWYRQTLGQGPEFLTYFQNEAQLEKSRLLSDRFSAERPKGSFSTLEIQRTEQGDSAMYLCASSLGVGSVSNQPQHFGDGTRLSIL.

The V and J genes are TRBV28 and TRBJ2-5; 10 bases fit TRBD1. The junction had 11 bases not matched to a gene; V was cut back by 4 bases and J by 3 bases. The V gene's germline CDR1 is MDHEN and CDR2 SYDVKM. This CDR3 has 17 amino acids. As DNA, the CDR3 is TGTGCCAGCAGTTCAGTCACCGGGACAGGGGTTGAAGAGACCCAGTACTTC. Protein product: CASSSVTGTGVEETQYF.